The next 17 T cell receptor beta chains were all read from a single sample in a study of blood T cells in healthy people across ages. A sample-barcoded 5' primer and a J-beta primer mix were used in a second PCR of roughly 6 to 11 cycles. TCRdb independently ran MiXCR on the 5' RACE reads; one entry per CDR3 protein. The sample yields about 580,000 distinct CDR3 sequences, around half seen once. Source material: blood. All receptors come from a man aged 80 or over in good health.

This rearrangement joins TRBV5-1 to TRBJ2-7; D perhaps matches TRBD1 (5 bases). V was shortened by 4 bases and J by 2 bases, with 13 bases between the two germline ends. The CDR3 extends over 14 amino acids. Germline CDR1 is SGHRS and CDR2 is YFSETQ. CDR3 sequence: CASSLAGSPYEQYF. CDR3 sequence (DNA): TGCGCCAGCAGCCTGGCAGGGTCCCCCTACGAGCAGTACTTC.

The CDR3 DNA follows: TGCAGCGTTGAAGCGGTCGGTGAGACCCAGTACTTC. This gives the protein CSVEAVGETQYF. The chain couples TRBV29-1 to TRBJ2-5; no clear D. The V end lost 1 base, the J end lost 5 bases, and 8 bases lay between the germline ends. This CDR3 is built from 12 residues. Germline values: CDR1 SQVTM, CDR2 ANQGSEA.

This clonotype has more than one count but fewer than ten. The chain is built from TRBV7-9 and TRBJ1-4, with D unclear. The CDR3 is 17 residues long. Germline V gene lookup returns CDR1 SEHNR and CDR2 FQNEAQ (reference sequence). V shed 1 base and J shed 4 bases, with 16 bases lying between them. This chain's CDR3 is CASSLGVYPLGNEKLFF. CDR3 nucleotide sequence: TGTGCCAGCAGCTTAGGCGTGTACCCCCTGGGTAATGAAAAACTGTTTTTT.

This clonotype was detected a few times. This chain connects TRBV29-1 to TRBJ2-1; no clear D. The V end was cut by 1 base, the J end by 5 bases, with 6 bases between. This CDR3 region has 12 residues. CDR1 and CDR2 from the germline V gene are SQVTM and ANQGSEA. The CDR3 nucleotides read TGCAGCGTTGAAGGCGGCGACAATGAGCAGTTCTTC. Translating gives CSVEGGDNEQFF.

This chain connects TRBV9 to TRBJ2-1; 8 bases are a match to TRBD2. Per the germline V gene, CDR1 is SGDLS and CDR2 is YYNGEE. This CDR3 region has 16 residues. Unmatched junction bases numbered 13, after V lost 4 bases and J lost 7 bases. Here the CDR3 reads CASSNTPGTSVNEQFF. CDR3 coding DNA: TGTGCCAGCAGCAACACCCCCGGGACTAGTGTGAATGAGCAGTTCTTC.

The CDR3 DNA reads TGTGCCATCAGTGCCTCGGACGGTAGCTCCTACAATGAGCAGTTCTTC. Its protein product is CAISASDGSSYNEQFF. This chain links TRBV10-3 with TRBJ2-1; D remains ambiguous. Germline V CDR1 and CDR2: ENHRY, SYGVKD. V lost 4 bases and J 0 bases, leaving 13 bases between the germline ends. The CDR3 contains 16 residues.

The chain employs TRBV10-3 and TRBJ1-3; no definite D call. Trimming pared 5 bases from V and 0 bases from J, leaving 11 bases between. Per the germline V gene, CDR1 is ENHRY and CDR2 is SYGVKD. The CDR3 covers 15 residues. The CDR3 is CAISSNVFSGNTIYF. As DNA, the CDR3 is TGTGCCATCAGTTCAAACGTCTTCTCTGGAAACACCATATATTTT.

This clonotype was found a few times. This sequence joins TRBV20-1 and TRBJ1-5; D is undetermined. The germline V and J ends were trimmed by 3 bases and 10 bases, with 13 bases remaining between them. The CDR3 has 12 amino acids. Germline V gives CDR1 DFQATT, CDR2 SNEGSKA (reference sequence). The CDR3 DNA sequence: TGCAGTGCTAGCCTCGTTGTGGGCCCCCAGCATTTT. Translated, it gives CSASLVVGPQHF.

This rearrangement joins TRBV7-8 to TRBJ2-1; D is perhaps TRBD2 (5 bases). This CDR3 region has 13 residues. The germline V and J ends were trimmed by 5 bases and 13 bases, with 18 bases remaining between them. The germline V gene encodes CDR1 SGHVS and CDR2 FQNEAQ. The CDR3, as DNA: TGTGCCAGCAGCGATCCTACCACTAGTAGCCAGTTCTTC. This translates into CASSDPTTSSQFF.

J is TRBJ2-7 and V is TRBV27; D ambiguous. The length of the CDR3 is 13 residues. CDR1 and CDR2 from the germline V gene are MNHEY and SMNVEV (reference sequence). Trimming left V 6 bases short and J 6 bases short, with 15 bases between. The CDR3 here is CASSPGISSEQYF. In DNA form, the CDR3 reads TGTGCCAGCAGCCCGGGTATTTCTAGCGAGCAGTACTTC.

The rearrangement links TRBV20-1 to TRBJ2-4; D might be TRBD1 (5 bases). The CDR3 has 17 residues. Trimming stripped 0 bases from V and 0 bases from J, with 15 bases between. Germline V gene data show CDR1 as DFQATT and CDR2 as SNEGSKA (reference sequence). The chain's CDR3 is CSARDPVGQLAKNIQYF. The CDR3 nucleotides read TGCAGTGCTAGAGATCCTGTGGGGCAGCTAGCCAAAAACATTCAGTACTTC.

This clonotype has a handful of counts. In DNA form, the CDR3 reads TGTGCCAGCAGATCTTTCGGACTAGCGGGAGCCTATCACTACGAGCAGTACTTC. Translation: CASRSFGLAGAYHYEQYF. The rearrangement uses TRBV25-1 and TRBJ2-7; TRBD2 aligns across 13 bases. Germline CDR1 and CDR2: MGHDK and SYGVNS. This CDR3 is 18 amino acids long. With 6 bases clipped from V and 3 bases from J, the junction kept 14 bases outside the gene matches.

The chain couples TRBV7-2 to TRBJ2-7; 7 nucleotides align to TRBD1. V lost 1 base, J lost 0 bases, and 6 bases stayed unmatched. Germline assignment: CDR1 SGHTA and CDR2 FQGNSA. The CDR3 has 16 amino acids. The CDR3 sequence: CASSLVGQRSSYEQYF. The CDR3 coding sequence is TGTGCCAGCAGCTTAGTGGGACAGCGTAGCTCCTACGAGCAGTACTTC.

V and J are TRBV20-1 and TRBJ1-6, with unresolved D. Germline CDR1 DFQATT, CDR2 SNEGSKA (reference sequence). The CDR3 consists of 16 residues. V was pared by 0 bases and J by 7 bases, with 16 bases between. CDR3 in amino acids: CSARDGVGLGNSPLHF. DNA for the CDR3: TGCAGTGCTAGAGATGGGGTGGGCTTGGGGAATTCACCCCTCCACTTT.

Remarks on this clonotype: The junction differs from germline at one of its ends, possibly a read error. The chain recombines TRBV18 with TRBJ1-1; D is ambiguous. Germline values: CDR1 KGHSH, CDR2 LQKENI. There are 15 residues in the CDR3. The CDR3 protein is CASSPRGVGNTEAFF. The CDR3 nucleotides are TGTGCCAGCTCACCCCGCGGGGTAGGGAACACGGAAGCTTTCTTT.

The chain carries TRBV5-8 and TRBJ1-1; D gene unclear. Trimming took off 2 bases at V and 7 bases at J, with 9 bases between the two ends. The CDR3 is made up of 12 amino acids. CDR1 is SGHTS and CDR2 is YDEGEE in the germline V gene. CDR3: CASSFLRHEAFF. The DNA of the CDR3 is TGTGCCAGCAGCTTTTTGAGGCATGAAGCTTTCTTT.

The rearrangement joins TRBV7-2 to TRBJ2-5; D remains ambiguous. The CDR3 is made up of 14 amino acids. The V gene lost 5 bases and the J gene lost 2 bases, with 12 bases spanning the gap. Germline V gives CDR1 SGHTA, CDR2 FQGNSA. CDR3 sequence (DNA): TGTGCCAGCAGCCGCGCAGGTTTTCAAGAGACCCAGTACTTC. It codes for CASSRAGFQETQYF.